This TCR beta chain was recorded in a study of T cells expressing NK-cell markers. Concerning this clonotype itself: Its antigen remains unknown.

Findings and caveats of the study: Unclear, still, was the HCMV specificity of the expanded NKG2C+ T cell clones.

TCRdb reprocessed the 5' RACE reads, keeping one entry per CDR3 protein, no DNA. The specimen's table records over 250,000 distinct CDR3 sequences. The CDR3 totals 15 residues. Germline V gene lookup returns CDR1 LNHNV and CDR2 YYDKDF (reference sequence). The sequence was collected from a woman aged 18-70 years in good health. Material: blood T cells: a sorted CD56 or NKG2C T cell subset, CD4+ or CD8+ T cells, or bulk PBMC T cells (not recorded which). This chain links TRBV15 with TRBJ1-5; the D call from TCRdb, TRBD1, cannot be confirmed without DNA. The CDR3 region is CATSRGRTDHQPQHF. Together with reference TRBV15 and TRBJ1-5, the CDR3 gives the full variable domain: DAMVIQNPRYQVTQFGKPVTLSCSQTLNHNVMYWYQQKSSQAPKLLFHYYDKDFNNEADTPDNFQSRRPNTSFCFLDIRSPGLGDTAMYLCATSRGRTDHQPQHFGDGTRLSIL.